This is a list of T cell receptor beta chains from one sample in a study of CD8+ T cells in alopecia areata. Measured with immunoSEQ multiplex PCR; TCRdb has only the in-frame clones, and not every one. The data hold around 210,000 clones, with about three fifths observed a single time. Sequencing used CD4+ T cells sorted from blood, obtained at week 4, from a patient treated with tofacitinib. These receptors all stem from a human donor with alopecia areata. Each CDR3 is given with its conserved first and last residue. A D gene is named only where the DNA matches it firmly. Not all rows give a size; the values are once, few, many and, for expanded clones, a class.

j_call d_call clone_size v_call cdr3_aa cdr3_nt
TRBJ2-5 . . TRBV5-1 CASSLQGTRETQYF TGCGCCAGCAGCCTACAGGGGACTAGAGAGACCCAGTACTTC
TRBJ2-5 . . TRBV7-2 CASTAPGGRETQYF TGTGCCAGCACCGCCCCTGGGGGACGGGAGACCCAGTACTTC
TRBJ1-1 . . TRBV5-1 CASSLKGFVEAFF TGCGCCAGCAGCTTGAAGGGTTTCGTTGAAGCTTTCTTT
TRBJ1-6 . . TRBV29-1 CSAYREPNSPLHF TGCAGCGCCTACAGGGAACCTAATTCACCCCTCCACTTT
TRBJ1-6 TRBD1 . TRBV30 CAWRSGQGGSPLHF TGTGCCTGGAGGTCGGGACAGGGCGGATCACCCCTCCACTTT
TRBJ2-5 . . TRBV7-9 CASSLLDWETQYF TGTGCCAGCAGCTTACTAGATTGGGAGACCCAGTACTTC
TRBJ2-1 . . TRBV29-1 CSIRHRLTNEQFF TGCAGCATCAGGCACCGTCTGACGAATGAGCAGTTCTTC
TRBJ2-3 . . TRBV4-3 CASSPRQASSTDTQYF TGCGCCAGCAGCCCTCGACAGGCCTCTAGCACAGATACGCAGTATTTT
TRBJ1-6 . few TRBV9 CASSPRTSAYNSPLHF TGTGCCAGCAGCCCCCGGACCTCGGCCTATAATTCACCCCTCCACTTT
TRBJ1-1 TRBD1 . TRBV27 CASSPYGQGVVMTEAFF TGTGCCAGCAGCCCATACGGGCAGGGGGTTGTCATGACTGAAGCTTTCTTT
TRBJ1-1 . few TRBV29-1 CSVQGLLKKKAFF TGCAGCGTTCAGGGTCTGCTGAAGAAGAAAGCTTTCTTT
TRBJ1-2 . . TRBV7-8 CASSLADSPNYGYTF TGTGCCAGCAGCTTAGCGGACAGTCCTAACTATGGCTACACCTTC
TRBJ2-3 . few TRBV5-1 CASSLGGPSTDTQYF TGCGCCAGCAGCTTGGGGGGGCCTAGCACAGATACGCAGTATTTT
TRBJ2-1 TRBD2 . TRBV2 CASRLAGGGDEQFF TGTGCCAGCAGGCTAGCGGGGGGGGGCGATGAGCAGTTCTTC
TRBJ2-3 TRBD1 few TRBV7-2 CASSPLGQGKDTQYF TGTGCCAGCAGCCCCCTCGGACAGGGTAAAGATACGCAGTATTTT
TRBJ2-7 . once TRBV5-1 CASSWEQGFEQYF TGCGCCAGCAGCTGGGAACAGGGTTTCGAGCAGTACTTC
TRBJ1-4 . . TRBV29-1 CSAWGGRSNEKLFF TGCAGCGCATGGGGAGGCCGAAGTAATGAAAAACTGTTTTTT
TRBJ2-7 . . TRBV15 CATSRDMTGPYEQYF TGTGCCACCAGCAGAGATATGACAGGACCATACGAGCAGTACTTC
TRBJ2-1 . . TRBV5-1 CASSFRVAEYNEQFF TGCGCCAGCAGCTTCAGGGTAGCGGAGTACAATGAGCAGTTCTTC
TRBJ1-1 TRBD1 once TRBV27 CASSSQGGRTEAFF TGTGCCAGCAGTTCGCAGGGGGGGCGCACTGAAGCTTTCTTT
TRBJ1-2 TRBD1 few TRBV30 CAWSVTGSPAGYGYTF TGTGCCTGGAGTGTGACAGGGAGCCCAGCCGGCTATGGCTACACCTTC
TRBJ1-4 . . TRBV7-9 CASSLGLGQNEKLFF TGTGCCAGCAGCTTAGGACTGGGCCAGAATGAAAAACTGTTTTTT
TRBJ2-7 TRBD1 . TRBV2 CASRTPQGAYEQYF TGTGCCAGCAGAACGCCCCAGGGGGCTTACGAGCAGTACTTC
TRBJ2-1 . . TRBV27 CASSLFPTQSGNEQFF TGTGCCAGCAGTTTATTTCCGACTCAGAGCGGCAATGAGCAGTTCTTC
TRBJ2-5 . . TRBV2 CASSEIEGKGVTQYF TGTGCCAGCAGTGAGATCGAGGGGAAGGGTGTGACCCAGTACTTC
TRBJ1-5 . . TRBV29-1 CSVGGSSNQPQHF TGCAGCGTTGGCGGCAGCTCCAATCAGCCCCAGCATTTT
TRBJ2-1 TRBD2 . TRBV4-2 CASSQDLAGAYNEQFF TGTGCCAGCAGCCAAGATCTAGCGGGGGCCTACAATGAGCAGTTCTTC
TRBJ1-6 . . TRBV7-9 CASSPSAVGSSPLHF TGTGCCAGCAGCCCCTCAGCAGTCGGGAGTTCACCCCTCCACTTT
TRBJ2-6 TRBD1 . TRBV25-1 CASSAPGQGTGANVLTF TGTGCCAGCAGTGCCCCGGGACAGGGGACCGGGGCCAACGTCCTGACTTTC
TRBJ1-2 . . TRBV6-5 CASSYTGPANIGYTF TGTGCCAGCAGTTATACAGGCCCCGCGAATATCGGCTACACCTTC
TRBJ1-4 . . TRBV29-1 CSAKGGGSGFEKLFF TGCAGCGCCAAAGGGGGAGGTTCGGGGTTCGAAAAACTGTTTTTT
TRBJ2-7 TRBD1 few TRBV27 CASRPQGQGSHEQYF TGTGCCAGCCGTCCTCAGGGACAGGGTAGCCACGAGCAGTACTTC